The clone carrying this T cell receptor beta chain was seen only once. These data come from a study of technical replicates of blood from a few donors. The V and J ends lost 2 bases and 0 bases respectively, with 13 bases between them. CDR1 and CDR2 (germline): SGDLS, YYNGEE. The CDR3 runs to 16 residues. Produced via immunoSEQ multiplex PCR; TCRdb's table is partial and in-frame only. The sample carries 50,000 to 55,000 clones, about 86% recorded once. The chain joins TRBV9 to TRBJ2-3; D is perhaps TRBD1 (6 bases). The sequenced sample consisted of PBMCs. The source is a human donor in good health. Some clones in this sample may be carry-over from other donors' samples. The CDR3 region has the DNA TGTGCCAGCAGCGTTCGTGCGGACAGTAGCACAGATACGCAGTATTTT. It yields the protein CASSVRADSSTDTQYF.